This TCR beta chain was recovered during a study of blood T cell repertoires in COVID-19. The CDR3 loop spans 13 amino acids. Trimming took off 5 bases at V and 5 bases at J, with 12 bases between the two ends. The germline V gene encodes CDR1 SEHNR and CDR2 FQNEAQ (reference sequence). Methods used by the authors: Estimation of nucleated cell counts was performed using reference gene primer amplification. Some clones are missing from TCRdb's copy, which holds only in-frame ones; the method was immunoSEQ multiplex PCR. V and J calls and clone size are copied from that table; D and trimming were computed from the DNA. The table shows 310,000 or so clones, with around 88% occurring only once.

The sample was peripheral blood. V usage is TRBV7-9 and J usage is TRBJ2-5; D is unclear. This receptor was identified in a woman in her fifties or sixties with acute or convalescent COVID-19. As DNA, the CDR3 is TGTGCCAGCAGCGAATTAGTGCGGGAGACCCAGTACTTC. Its protein product is CASSELVRETQYF.